This T cell receptor (beta chain) was obtained from a study of neurological immune-mediated disorders. Study-level findings and limits: The study phylogenetically grouped the repertoires of 18 of 34 multiple sclerosis patients into one related-CDR3 cluster, a possible signature.

Described time point: longitudinal time-point 3. The unsorted libraries originated from 2 million PBMCs that had been stored at -80 C. cDNA synthesis was performed by 5'RACE with 10-nucleotide random UMIs. In TCRdb, the 5' RACE reads were re-called with MiXCR into one record per CDR3 protein. The sample lists approximately 89,000 distinct CDR3 sequences; about 4% were seen once. This CDR3 is built from 11 residues. Germline CDR1 is SNHLY and CDR2 is FYNNEI. V lost 6 bases to trimming and J lost 7 bases, with 7 bases between them. This clonotype was counted ten times or more. Antigen specificity is unknown.

The sample was PBMCs. The chain joins TRBV2 to TRBJ2-1; the D gene is possibly TRBD2 (5 bases). This receptor was obtained from a woman aged 60-75 years with multiple sclerosis. The CDR3 sequence: CASRRANEQFF. The CDR3 region has the DNA TGTGCCAGCAGGAGGGCGAATGAGCAGTTCTTC. The entire variable domain, with the rest obtained from reference TRBV2 and TRBJ2-1, is as follows: EPEVTQTPSHQVTQMGQEVILRCVPISNHLYFYWYRQILGQKVEFLVSFYNNEISEKSEIFDDQFSVERPDGSNFTLKIRSTKLEDSAMYFCASRRANEQFFGPGTRLTVL.